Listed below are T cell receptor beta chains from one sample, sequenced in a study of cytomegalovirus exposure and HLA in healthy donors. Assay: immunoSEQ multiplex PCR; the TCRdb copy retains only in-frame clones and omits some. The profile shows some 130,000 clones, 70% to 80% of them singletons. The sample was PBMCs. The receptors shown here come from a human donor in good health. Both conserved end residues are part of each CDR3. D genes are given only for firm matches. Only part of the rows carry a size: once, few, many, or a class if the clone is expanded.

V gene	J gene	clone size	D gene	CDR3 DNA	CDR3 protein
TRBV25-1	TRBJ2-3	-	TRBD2	TGTGCCAGCAGTAGAATAGCGGGGGGCCTTGGCACAGATACGCAGTATTTT	CASSRIAGGLGTDTQYF
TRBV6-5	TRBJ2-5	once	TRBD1	TGTGCCAGCAGGACAGGGGGCGTGAAGACCCAGTACTTC	CASRTGGVKTQYF
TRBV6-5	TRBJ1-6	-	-	TGTGCCAGCCCGGGGGGGGGCGATTCACCCCTCCACTTT	CASPGGGDSPLHF
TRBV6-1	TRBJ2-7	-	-	TGTGCCAGCAGTGAAGCTGGGGAGAGGAAGAGGGCCGAGCAGTACTTC	CASSEAGERKRAEQYF
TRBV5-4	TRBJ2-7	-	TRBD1	TGTGCCAGCAGCCCCTGGGGACAGAGCTCCTACGAGCAGTACTTC	CASSPWGQSSYEQYF
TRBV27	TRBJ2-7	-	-	TGTGCCAGCAGCTCCCCCTTGGCCGAGCAGTACTTC	CASSSPLAEQYF
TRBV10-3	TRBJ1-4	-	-	TGTGCCATCAGTCAGAACCTGTGGGAAAAACTGTTTTTT	CAISQNLWEKLFF
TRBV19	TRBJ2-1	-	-	TGTGCCAGTAGTATCCAGGGGCTCAATGAGCAGTTCTTC	CASSIQGLNEQFF
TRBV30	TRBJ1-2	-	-	TGTGCCTGGAGTGTGGGGAGACAGGCTAACTATGGCTACACCTTC	CAWSVGRQANYGYTF
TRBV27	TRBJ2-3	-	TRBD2	TGTGCCAGCCGATCCATGGGGCTAGCGGGATCCACAGATACGCAGTATTTT	CASRSMGLAGSTDTQYF
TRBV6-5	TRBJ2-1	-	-	TGTGCCAGCCGCGGGACCAGCTCCTACAATGAGCAGTTCTTC	CASRGTSSYNEQFF
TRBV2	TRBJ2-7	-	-	TGTGCCAGCAGCCTTCCTGGGCGACGGCACGAGCAGTACTTC	CASSLPGRRHEQYF
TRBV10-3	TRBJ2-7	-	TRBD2	TGTGCCCCCCGGACTAGCGGGAGGGCCTTCAGACGGTACTTC	CAPRTSGRAFRRYF
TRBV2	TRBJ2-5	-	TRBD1	TGTGCCAGCAGTGAGGACAGGGGCGGGCAAGAGACCCAGTACTTC	CASSEDRGGQETQYF
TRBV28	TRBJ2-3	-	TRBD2	TGTGCCAGCAGTTTGGTCCCAGGGAGCGGGGCAGATACGCAGTATTTT	CASSLVPGSGADTQYF
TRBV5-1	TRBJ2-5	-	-	TGCGCCAGCAGCTTGGATTCCGATGGCGGGGTTTTAGTGACCCAGTACTTC	CASSLDSDGGVLVTQYF
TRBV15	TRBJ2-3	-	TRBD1	TGTGCCACCAGCAAGGGACAGAACACAGATACGCAGTATTTT	CATSKGQNTDTQYF
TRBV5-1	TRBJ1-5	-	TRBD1	TGCGCCAGCAGACCTATCGACAGGGCCGACAATCAGCCCCAGCATTTT	CASRPIDRADNQPQHF
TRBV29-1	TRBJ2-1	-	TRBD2	TGCAGCGTTGATACTAGCGGGGGGTACAATGAGCAGTTCTTC	CSVDTSGGYNEQFF
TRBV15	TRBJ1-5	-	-	TGTGCCACCAGCAGCAGGGGAGGGTTTAGCAATCAGCCCCAGCATTTT	CATSSRGGFSNQPQHF
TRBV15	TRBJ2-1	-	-	TGTGCCACCAGCAATGGAGGGGTTGGGTTCTTC	CATSNGGVGFF
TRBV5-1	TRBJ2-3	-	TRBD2	TGCGCCAGCAGCCCTCCCACTAGCGGAGATACGCAGTATTTT	CASSPPTSGDTQYF
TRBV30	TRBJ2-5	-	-	TGTGCCTGGAGTTATGGGGGGGCGGAGACCCAGTACTTC	CAWSYGGAETQYF
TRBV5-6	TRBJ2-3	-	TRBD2	TGTGCCAGCAGCTTACTAGCGGGAGGGTCAGATACGCAGTATTTT	CASSLLAGGSDTQYF
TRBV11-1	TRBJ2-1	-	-	TGTGCCAGCAGCCCGGACAATGAGCAGTTCTTC	CASSPDNEQFF
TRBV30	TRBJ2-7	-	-	TGTGCCTGGAGTGTCGGCGGCCCCTACGAGCAGTACTTC	CAWSVGGPYEQYF
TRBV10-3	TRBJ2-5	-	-	TGTGCCATCAGCCGGGACAATCAAGAGACCCAGTACTTC	CAISRDNQETQYF
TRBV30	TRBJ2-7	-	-	TGTGCCTGGAGTCCGGGGAGCTCCTACGAGCAGTACTTC	CAWSPGSSYEQYF
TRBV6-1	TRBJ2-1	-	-	TGTGCCAGCATTAGCTCCTACAATGAGCAGTTCTTC	CASISSYNEQFF
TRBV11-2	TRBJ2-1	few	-	TGTGCCAGCAGCGCAAGGACTGCACGGTTGTTCTTC	CASSARTARLFF
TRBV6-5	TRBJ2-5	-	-	TGTGCCACAAAACCCGGGGGGACACGAGAGACCCAGTACTTC	CATKPGGTRETQYF
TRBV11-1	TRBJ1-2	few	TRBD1	TGTGCCAGCAGCTTAGAGGACAGGGCCTATGGCTACACCTTC	CASSLEDRAYGYTF
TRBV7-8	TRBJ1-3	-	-	TGTGCCAGCAGCTTAGAGGGGGACTCTGGAAACACCATATATTTT	CASSLEGDSGNTIYF